The text below deals with one T cell receptor (beta chain). The germline V gene has CDR1 SEHNR and CDR2 FQNEAQ (reference sequence). The CDR3 consists of 14 residues. J was trimmed by 3 bases and V by 9 bases; bases with no gene match: 8. These data are taken from a study of blood T cell repertoires in COVID-19. Across the study: Acute-phase and convalescent COVID-19 samples originated in the United States, Italy and Spain. T cells, B-cell-depleted T cells, or PBMCs supplied cDNA or gDNA.

In the authors' workflow: Estimated nucleated cell counts came from reference gene primer amplification. Profiling relied on immunoSEQ multiplex PCR, and the TCRdb table lists in-frame clones only, not all of them. That table furnishes V, J and clone size, whereas the DNA furnished D and trimming. The sample holds roughly 260,000 clones; around 82% are singletons and the top ten take 4.9%. The sequence came from a woman of 80 years or more with active or convalescent COVID-19. The sample was peripheral blood. V is TRBV7-9 and J is TRBJ2-7; 10 positions match TRBD1. CDR3 sequence: CASETGTGDYEQYF. The CDR3 region has the DNA TGTGCCAGTGAAACCGGGACAGGGGACTACGAGCAGTACTTC.